These T cell receptor beta chains were read from a single sample in a study of CD8 T cells in ankylosing spondylitis. MiXCR was run by TCRdb on the 5' RACE reads, yielding one entry per CDR3 protein. This sample has more than 110,000 distinct CDR3 sequences, with 7% to 10% found just once. The sequenced sample was synovial fluid, either unsorted or a sorted T cell fraction (not recorded which). All receptors derive from a male donor with ankylosing spondylitis. The CDR3 runs from the conserved cysteine through the conserved F or W. D genes are given only for firm matches. Size is stated for part of the rows, as once, few or many counts, or as a class when the clone is expanded.

D gene: TRBD1; clone size: NA; V gene: TRBV7-9; J gene: TRBJ2-5; CDR3 protein: CASSLRQGAVGETQYF; CDR3 DNA: TGTGCCAGCAGCTTGCGTCAGGGGGCGGTGGGAGAGACCCAGTACTTC
D gene: TRBD2; clone size: many; V gene: TRBV5-1; J gene: TRBJ2-5; CDR3 protein: CASSLAMVAGGTQYF; CDR3 DNA: TGCGCCAGCAGCTTGGCCATGGTAGCGGGAGGGACCCAGTACTTC
D gene: NA; clone size: many; V gene: TRBV5-4; J gene: TRBJ1-2; CDR3 protein: CASSPEGGRNYGYTF; CDR3 DNA: TGTGCCAGCAGCCCGGAAGGTGGACGTAACTATGGCTACACCTTC
D gene: TRBD1; clone size: few; V gene: TRBV12-3/TRBV12-4; J gene: TRBJ2-5; CDR3 protein: CASSKTGIETQYF; CDR3 DNA: TGTGCCAGCAGTAAGACAGGGATCGAGACCCAGTACTTC
D gene: NA; clone size: many; V gene: TRBV4-3; J gene: TRBJ1-3; CDR3 protein: CASSQGVTGVSGNTIYF; CDR3 DNA: TGCGCCAGCAGCCAGGGGGTGACAGGTGTCTCTGGAAACACCATATATTTT
D gene: NA; clone size: NA; V gene: TRBV12-3/TRBV12-4; J gene: TRBJ1-5; CDR3 protein: CASTFGGVSQPQHF; CDR3 DNA: TGTGCCAGCACCTTTGGGGGGGTCAGTCAGCCCCAGCATTTT
D gene: NA; clone size: NA; V gene: TRBV7-9; J gene: TRBJ2-7; CDR3 protein: CASSWVSYEQYF; CDR3 DNA: TGTGCCAGCAGCTGGGTCTCCTACGAGCAGTACTTC
D gene: TRBD1; clone size: NA; V gene: TRBV10-3; J gene: TRBJ1-5; CDR3 protein: CAISGGQGFNQPQHF; CDR3 DNA: TGTGCCATCAGTGGTGGACAGGGCTTTAATCAGCCCCAGCATTTT
D gene: NA; clone size: many; V gene: TRBV28; J gene: TRBJ1-2; CDR3 protein: CASSFGGAYGYTF; CDR3 DNA: TGTGCCAGCAGTTTCGGGGGCGCCTATGGCTACACCTTC
D gene: TRBD2; clone size: NA; V gene: TRBV7-9; J gene: TRBJ2-5; CDR3 protein: CASSFGRGGQETQYF; CDR3 DNA: TGTGCCAGCAGCTTTGGTCGGGGGGGACAAGAGACCCAGTACTTC